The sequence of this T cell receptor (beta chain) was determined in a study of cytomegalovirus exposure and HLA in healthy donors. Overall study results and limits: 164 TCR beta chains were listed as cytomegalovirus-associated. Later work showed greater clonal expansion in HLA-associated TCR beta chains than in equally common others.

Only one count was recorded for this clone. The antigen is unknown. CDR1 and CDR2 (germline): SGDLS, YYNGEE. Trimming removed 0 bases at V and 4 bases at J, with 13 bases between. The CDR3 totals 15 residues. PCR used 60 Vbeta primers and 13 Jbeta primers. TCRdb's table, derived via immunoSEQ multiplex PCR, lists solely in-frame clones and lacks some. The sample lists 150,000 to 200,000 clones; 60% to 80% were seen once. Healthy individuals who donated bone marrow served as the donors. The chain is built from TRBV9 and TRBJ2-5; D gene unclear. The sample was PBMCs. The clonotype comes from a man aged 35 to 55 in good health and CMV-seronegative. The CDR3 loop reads CASSVVEAAPETQYF. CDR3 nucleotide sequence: TGTGCCAGCAGCGTAGTCGAGGCGGCTCCAGAGACCCAGTACTTC.